The 23 T cell receptor gamma chains below were found in one sample sequenced in a study of γδ T cells in repeated Plasmodium falciparum infection (TCRdb year 2021). Library creation used multiplex PCR. Sequencing was performed on an Illumina MiSeq. For TCRdb, the public reads were processed anew by CATT, and duplicate DNA sequences were folded into one row. The sample yields roughly 32,000 gamma-chain clones; about 1.5% were counted once. The top ten clonotypes cover approximately 19% of the sample. Vgamma9/Vdelta2+ and Vdelta2-negative gammadelta T cell populations were flow-sorted from peripheral blood mononuclear cells for bulk TCR repertoire analysis. Sequencing used gamma-delta T cells from blood. The receptors originated from a pool of human donors (malaria-infected and uninfected, not separated).

This clone showed up just a few times. Only one base separates this from a far larger clonotype, so it likely reflects a read error. The same CDR3 can be traced to other DNA sequences in this sample. The gene calls are TRGV4 and TRGJ1 or TRGJ2. Germline matching of the DNA provided the J gene here, since TCRdb leaves it blank. Germline V lookup: CDR1 EGSTGY, CDR2 YDSYTSSV. The CDR3 runs 10 residues. CDR3 sequence (DNA): TGTGCCACATGGGATGGAAAGAAACTCTTT. Translation: CATWDGKKLF.

This clone appeared a few times. TCRdb's listed protein matches a much larger clone and diverges from this DNA's translation at residue 11, likely through a read error; the protein shown comes from the DNA. The V gene is TRGV3; the J gene was not called. Germline assignment: CDR1 VTNTFY and CDR2 YDVSTARD (reference sequence). The CDR3 has 13 residues. The CDR3 here is CATWDFNYYKRLF. The CDR3 region has the DNA TGTGCCACCTGGGACTTCAATTATTATAAGAGACTCTTT.

This clone is medium-sized (0.01 to 0.1%) by share. Other DNA sequences in this sample translate to the same CDR3. This rearrangement joins TRGV9 to TRGJ1 or TRGJ2. Germline CDR1 GITISATS, CDR2 ISYDGTV (reference sequence). J was trimmed by 5 bases and V by 2 bases; bases with no gene match: 0. The CDR3 spans 11 residues. The CDR3 DNA sequence: TGTGCCTTGTGGGAGGATTATAAGAAACTCTTT. Translating it yields CALWEDYKKLF.

This clone has at least ten counts. A read error is the likely source, as a far larger clone sits one nucleotide away. The same CDR3 arises from other DNA sequences in this sample as well. The rearrangement links TRGV9 to TRGJ1 or TRGJ2. Here the J gene was assigned by germline matching of the DNA, as TCRdb has none. The CDR3 is 14 amino acids. V dropped 4 bases and J dropped 0; count of bases not matched to a gene: 6. CDR1 and CDR2 (germline): GITISATS, ISYDGTV (reference sequence). The CDR3 loop is CALWEGENYYKKLF. The CDR3 bases are TGTGCCTTGTGGGAAGGGGAGAATTATTATAAGAAACTCTTT.

This clone is medium-sized (0.01 to 0.1%) in the sample. The chain carries TRGV9 and TRGJ1 or TRGJ2. The CDR3 has 15 residues. V was clipped by 0 bases and J by 4 bases; unmatched bases: 9. Germline lookup yields CDR1 GITISATS and CDR2 ISYDGTV (reference sequence). CDR3 in amino acids: CALWEVQLGYYKKLF. CDR3 nucleotides: TGTGCCTTGTGGGAGGTGCAGCTTGGGTATTATAAGAAACTCTTT.

This clone was found many times. TCRdb's entry gives the protein of a much larger clone, which mismatches this DNA's translation at residue 3, likely from a read error; the protein reported here is translated from the DNA. The chain couples TRGV2 to TRGJ1 or TRGJ2. In germline, CDR1 is EGSNGY, CDR2 YDSYNSKV. The CDR3 is 13 amino acids. The CDR3, as DNA: TGTGCCCCCTGGGACGGGCCGAATTATAAGAAACTCTTT. Residues: CAPWDGPNYKKLF.

This clone appeared many times. The chain combines TRGV4 with TRGJ1 or TRGJ2. This CDR3 has 15 residues. V was clipped by 1 base and J by 3 bases; unmatched bases: 9. Germline CDR1 and CDR2: EGSTGY and YDSYTSSV. DNA for the CDR3: TGTGCCACCTGGGATGGCCTCACCTTTTATTATAAGAAACTCTTT. It translates to CATWDGLTFYYKKLF.

This clone was observed a few times. The TCRdb protein comes from a much larger clone and disagrees with this DNA's translation at residue 7, likely due to a read error; the protein given here is derived from the DNA. V usage is TRGV9 and J usage is TRGJ1 or TRGJ2. The J gene is not listed in TCRdb, so it was assigned here from a DNA match to germline. This CDR3 is built from 11 residues. Germline lookup yields CDR1 GITISATS and CDR2 ISYDGTV (reference sequence). V shed 0 bases, J shed 12 bases, and the junction held 5 bases outside the gene matches. In nucleotides, the CDR3 is TGTGCCTTGTGGGAGGTGTATTGGAAACTCTTT. Protein: CALWEVYWKLF.

On this clone: A far larger clone is off by one base, so a read error is likely. The sample has other DNA sequences that encode this CDR3 too. The CDR3 region is CALWEVVMELGKKIKVF. The DNA of the CDR3 is TGTGCCTTGTGGGAGGTGGTAATGGAGTTGGGCAAAAAAATCAAGGTATTC. The V gene is TRGV9, but the J gene lacks a call. The CDR3 runs to 17 residues. Germline lookup yields CDR1 GITISATS and CDR2 ISYDGTV (reference sequence).

This clone was seen only a few times. A far larger clone is one nucleotide away, so this likely arose from a read error. Other DNA sequences of this sample code for an identical CDR3. The V gene corresponds to TRGV9; no J gene was called. This CDR3 region has 14 residues. CDR1 and CDR2 (germline): GITISATS, ISYDGTV (reference sequence). CDR3 residues: CALWETQDYYKKLF. The CDR3 bases are TGTGCCTTGTGGGAGACCCAGGATTATTATAAGAAACTCTTC.

The table lists this clone with many counts. One base separates it from a far larger clone, so it is likely a read error. Other DNA sequences within the sample encode an identical CDR3. The chain is built from TRGV4 and TRGJ1 or TRGJ2. Matching the DNA to germline supplied the J gene, which TCRdb does not give. Germline CDR1 EGSTGY, CDR2 YDSYTSSV. CDR3 length equals 14 residues. The ends lost 1 base at V and 6 bases at J; junction bases unmatched: 9. The CDR3 spells CATWDGPFSYKKLF. The CDR3 DNA follows: TGTGCCACCTGGGATGGCCCCTTCTCTTATAAGAAACTCTTT.

In the case of this clone: This sequence is one base from a far larger clone and is likely a read error. This sample includes further DNA sequences coding for the same CDR3. V is TRGV9 and J is TRGJP. Here the J gene came from matching the DNA to germline, since TCRdb omits it. The germline V gene encodes CDR1 GITISATS and CDR2 ISYDGTV (reference sequence). The V and J ends lost 0 bases and 9 bases, in that order; junction bases with no gene match: 14. This CDR3 is built from 19 residues. This CDR3 is CALWEVIRAEGLGKKIKVF. CDR3 bases: TGTGCCTTGTGGGAGGTGATAAGAGCCGAGGGGTTGGGCAAAAAAATCAAGGTATTT.

This clone was detected many times. The listed TCRdb protein conflicts with the DNA translation at residue 7, and the protein shown is translated directly from the DNA. The chain employs TRGV8 and TRGJ1 or TRGJ2. The CDR3 length is 13 residues. Looked up from germline, CDR1 is VENAVY and CDR2 is YDSYNSRV. The junction had 7 bases not matched to a gene; V was cut back by 5 bases and J by 3 bases. CDR3 DNA sequence: TGTGCCACCTGGGCAAGTGGTTATTATAAGAAACTCTTT. The encoded protein is CATWASGYYKKLF.

This clone was observed many times. A read error likely explains why the TCRdb protein, taken from a much larger clone, differs from this DNA's translation at residue 10; the protein shown is translated from the DNA. The chain couples TRGV9 to TRGJ1 or TRGJ2. TCRdb leaves out the J gene; it was filled in here by matching the DNA to germline. Germline-derived CDR1 and CDR2 are GITISATS and ISYDGTV (reference sequence). CDR3 length: 14 residues. The CDR3 region has the DNA TGTGCCTTGTGGGAGTCCCCAACTTATTGTAAGAAACTCTTT. It is translated as CALWESPTYCKKLF.

This clone was seen more than once but under ten times. With a far larger clone one base away, a read error is the likely cause. This specimen includes other DNA sequences encoding the same CDR3. This chain uses TRGV4 with TRGJ1 or TRGJ2. Here the J gene came from matching the DNA to germline, since TCRdb omits it. The V gene end was trimmed by 5 bases and the J gene end by 7 bases; junction bases not matched to a gene: 14. The CDR3 length is 14 residues. CDR1 and CDR2 from the germline V gene are EGSTGY and YDSYTSSV. CDR3 amino acids: CATWATKKYYKKLF. The DNA of the CDR3 is TGTGCCACCTGGGCCACCAAGAAATACTATAAGAAACTCTTT.

In this sample, this clone turned up many times. Just one base apart from a much larger clone, this may be a read error. The sample contains more than one DNA sequence encoding this CDR3. The chain uses TRGV9 and TRGJ1 or TRGJ2. CDR3 size: 13 residues. Germline-derived CDR1 and CDR2 are GITISATS and ISYDGTV (reference sequence). V gave up 0 bases and J gave up 7 bases; unmatched junction bases: 6. The CDR3 nucleotides read TGTGCCTTGTGGGAGGTGCGAAGGTATAAGAAACTCTTT. Protein product: CALWEVRRYKKLF.

There are a few counts of this clone. TCRdb pairs this DNA with a much larger clone's protein that differs at residue 11, likely a read error; the protein shown was translated from the DNA. The chain carries TRGV2 and TRGJP2. TCRdb does not report a J gene; here it was assigned by matching the DNA to germline references. CDR1 and CDR2 (germline): EGSNGY, YDSYNSKV. This CDR3 spans 14 amino acids. CDR3 in DNA: TGTGCCACCTGGAATCATAGTAGTGATTGGACCAAGACGTTT. Translating gives CATWNHSSDWTKTF.

Note on this clone: The TCRdb record carries a much larger clone's protein, which differs from this DNA's translation at residue 7; a read error is the likely cause, and the protein listed here is the DNA translation. V and J are TRGV2 and TRGJ1 or TRGJ2. The J gene was not available in TCRdb and was assigned here by matching the DNA to germline segments. Per germline, CDR1 EGSNGY and CDR2 YDSYNSKV. This CDR3 region has 14 residues. The V and J ends lost 0 bases and 4 bases, in that order; junction bases with no gene match: 6. CDR3 in DNA: TGTGCCACCTGGGACGGGCTGACGTATTATAAGAAACTCTTT. Protein sequence: CATWDGLTYYKKLF.

In its sample, this clone was seen many times. This DNA's translation differs at residue 5 from TCRdb's protein, which comes from a much larger clone; a read error is likely, and the protein shown is translated from the DNA. V usage is TRGV2 and J usage is TRGJP2. The germline CDR1 and CDR2 sequences are EGSNGY and YDSYNSKV. This CDR3 is built from 17 residues. The V and J ends lost 5 bases and 0 bases, in that order; junction bases with no gene match: 12. The DNA for the CDR3 is TGTGCCACCTGGGGCCTACAGACGTATAGTAGTGATTGGATCAAGACGTTT. Translation: CATWGLQTYSSDWIKTF.

This clone has ten or more counts. The TCRdb protein, from a much larger clone, departs from this DNA's translation at residue 12, likely by read error; the protein shown derives from the DNA. The rearrangement joins TRGV9 to TRGJ1 or TRGJ2. TCRdb does not report a J gene; here it was assigned by matching the DNA to germline references. The length of the CDR3 is 19 residues. Trimming took 0 bases from V and 0 from J; bases not matched to a gene: 17. Germline lookup yields CDR1 GITISATS and CDR2 ISYDGTV (reference sequence). The CDR3 here is CALWEVHAYYLRNYYKKLF. CDR3 coding DNA: TGTGCCTTGTGGGAGGTGCACGCCTACTACTTGCGGAATTATTATAAGAAACTCTTT.

This clone was counted only a few times. A far larger clone is just one base off, so this is likely a read error. The same CDR3 also results from other DNA sequences found in this sample. No call exists for the J gene, whereas the V gene is TRGV3. The CDR3 totals 14 residues. The germline gives CDR1 VTNTFY, CDR2 YDVSTARD (reference sequence). CDR3 bases: TGTGCCACCTGGGACAGGCCACGGCATTATAAGAAGCTCTTT. Residues: CATWDRPRHYKKLF.

This clone showed up many times. For this DNA, TCRdb reports the protein of a much larger clone, which diverges at residue 7, most likely from a read error; the protein presented here is translated directly from the DNA. V and J are TRGV9 and TRGJ1 or TRGJ2. Because TCRdb records no J gene, it was assigned here through a match of the DNA to germline. V lost 1 base, J lost 7 bases, and 7 bases stayed unmatched. The germline CDR1 and CDR2 sequences are GITISATS and ISYDGTV (reference sequence). The length of the CDR3 is 13 residues. CDR3 in amino acids: CALWEVLKYKKLF. The CDR3 region has the DNA TGTGCCTTGTGGGAGGTACTGAAATATAAGAAACTCTTT.

Turning to this clone: The likely explanation is a read error, given a far larger clone one base away. The V and J genes are TRGV9 and TRGJP1. The J gene was not available in TCRdb and was assigned here by matching the DNA to germline segments. The CDR3 spans 12 residues. The J segment lost 10 bases and the V segment lost 11 bases, leaving 13 bases of the junction unmatched. Germline V gene sequence: CDR1 GITISATS, CDR2 ISYDGTV (reference sequence). The CDR3 sequence is CAYEAHAWFKIF. The CDR3 DNA reads as TGTGCCTACGAAGCGCATGCTTGGTTCAAGATATTT.